This TCR beta chain was observed in a study of PD-1 blockade in classical Hodgkin lymphoma. Study conclusions and caveats: Nothing has yet pinned down what causes the repertoire differences, possibly disease activity or prior therapy. In newly diagnosed patients, baseline TCR diversity was reportedly below that of healthy donors. Whereas CD4+ TCR diversity had risen significantly by C4D1, CD8+ TCR diversity had not.

About this clone itself: Its antigen remains unidentified. Other DNA sequences from this sample encode an identical CDR3 as well.

Measured with immunoSEQ multiplex PCR; TCRdb has only the in-frame clones, and not every one. The sample includes under 8,500 clones, about 77% seen only once; the top ten take 4%. This CDR3 spans 14 amino acids. Germline V lookup: CDR1 SGDLS, CDR2 YYNGEE. Trimming left V 4 bases short and J 2 bases short, with 9 bases between. Following autologous stem cell transplantation, relapse occurred in every patient, and exposure to brentuximab vedotin varied. Thawed PBMCs underwent magnetic negative selection to yield purified CD4+ T cells. Complete response, partial response or progressive disease were the best responses.

Specimen: CD4+ T cells from blood, collected at baseline. This receptor was taken from a human donor with classical Hodgkin lymphoma. This chain connects TRBV9 to TRBJ1-4; D not resolved. CDR3 amino acids: CASSPSGTNEKLFF. The CDR3 bases are TGTGCCAGCAGCCCTTCGGGGACTAATGAAAAACTGTTTTTT.